This note documents a single T cell receptor beta chain sequence. There is no known antigen for this receptor. It has no much larger one-base neighbor in the sample; base qualities were not kept. The CDR3 holds 15 amino acids from the cysteine to the phenylalanine. CDR3 DNA is the only sequence kept; it has 45 bases, read in frame from the first base. The germline V gene (reference sequence) specifies MNHNY as CDR1 and SVGAGI as CDR2. Trimming removed 6 bases from V and 3 bases from J; the gene matches leave 10 bases unexplained. This entry is derived from a study of OX40 agonist ivuxolimab in advanced cancers. Describing the broader study: Ivuxolimab, which targeted the costimulatory receptor OX40 (CD134), was an agonistic, fully human IgG2 monoclonal antibody. Intravenous ivuxolimab was administered to patients every 2 weeks at six dose levels: 0.01, 0.1, 0.3, 1.5, 3 and 10 mg/kg. Of the approximately 54 dose-escalation patients, hepatocellular carcinoma was present in approximately 20, melanoma in approximately 15, renal cell carcinoma in 9 and head and neck cancer in 9. The dose-escalation cohort was about 83% male with a mean age of about 54 years, ranging from about 23 to 85. Prior anti-PD-1, anti-PD-L1 or anti-CTLA-4 therapy was permitted, and less than 45% of dose-escalation patients had received checkpoint inhibitors. Three dose-escalation patients achieved partial responses, one with hepatocellular carcinoma and two with cutaneous melanoma. The point of sequencing TCRbeta in the periphery was to test whether ivuxolimab changed TCR sequence diversity and drove clonal T-cell expansion. The paper reports the monotherapy dose-escalation portion (N of about 54 patients) of the phase I ivuxolimab trial.

Points the paper makes about the study in general: Low levels of normalized T-cell clonal expansion were also shown by some nonresponding patients. At doses from 0.1 to 3.0 mg/kg, clonal expansion was seen in both CD4+ and CD8+ blood T cells between baseline and week 6. After ivuxolimab, more expanded clones were found on average in CD8+ T cells than in CD4+ T cells. Antigen specificity was not determined for the clonally expanded peripheral T cells. Partial responders in the 0.1-3.0 mg/kg groups had among the lowest normalized peripheral clonal expansion, especially among CD8+ T cells.

Genomic DNA was extracted from sorted cells for sequencing of the TCRbeta CDR3 region. TCRbeta CDR3 regions were sequenced using the immunoSEQ Assay. TCRdb re-hosts the immuneACCESS table, in-frame sequences only. Its copies lack some clones; in the studies checked, an unresolved V gene accounts for under half of them, and the cause for the rest is not known. The sample has about 59,000 clones on record, approximately 84% of them singletons. Around 2% of the sample belongs to the ten largest clones. Patients with autoimmune disease history or receiving systemic immunosuppression were excluded from the trial. Peripheral blood for TCR sequencing was drawn from every dose cohort at baseline, at cycle 4 day 1 and at cycle 7 day 1. The samples were taken from a phase I, first-in-human, multicenter, open-label dose-escalation trial of ivuxolimab. Adults with locally advanced or metastatic head and neck squamous cell, hepatocellular, melanoma or renal cell carcinoma were enrolled in the trial. Before TCR sequencing, CD4+ T cells and CD8+ T cells from peripheral blood were sorted into separate populations.

The chain links TRBV6-6 with TRBJ1-1, with TRBD1 matching 7 junction bases. The receptor comes from an adult with an advanced solid tumor such as melanoma, head and neck, liver or kidney cancer. The specimen comprised CD4+ or CD8+ T cells sorted from blood, sampled in a trial of the OX40 agonist ivuxolimab. Read as DNA, the sequence is TGTGCCAGCAGCCCGAAGGGCAGGGGGGACACTGAAGCTTTCTTT. It translates to CASSPKGRGDTEAFF.